This T cell receptor (beta chain) was sequenced for a study of T cell repertoires in cytomegalovirus infection. Turning to the study itself: Selection of CMV epitopes for the study included recently identified HLA-C-restricted and well-studied HLA-B-restricted ones. Indicated by public TCR beta signatures were CMV infection and matching HLA type. The study, taken as a whole, reports: CMV-specific TCR beta clonotypes restricted by HLA-C dominated the ex vivo response.

TCRdb independently ran MiXCR on the reads; one entry per CDR3 protein. The data hold about 400,000 distinct CDR3 sequences, with roughly 36% observed a single time. CDR1 is MNHGY, CDR2 SAAAGT, per germline. Between the trimmed V and J ends, which lost 8 bases and 2 bases, there was a span of 10 bases. The CDR3 is 12 amino acids. This clonotype has more than one count but fewer than ten. Its specificity is not known. The sequences come from cultured PBMCs, collected from culture after CMV antigen stimulation. The gene calls are TRBV6-8 and TRBJ2-7; TRBD2 is a possible D gene (6 bases). This receptor was taken from a human donor in good health (CMV status not recorded). Some clones in this sample may be carry-over from other donors' samples. The CDR3 reads CASRGSTYEQYF. The CDR3 bases are TGTGCCAGCCGGGGGAGCACCTACGAGCAGTACTTC.